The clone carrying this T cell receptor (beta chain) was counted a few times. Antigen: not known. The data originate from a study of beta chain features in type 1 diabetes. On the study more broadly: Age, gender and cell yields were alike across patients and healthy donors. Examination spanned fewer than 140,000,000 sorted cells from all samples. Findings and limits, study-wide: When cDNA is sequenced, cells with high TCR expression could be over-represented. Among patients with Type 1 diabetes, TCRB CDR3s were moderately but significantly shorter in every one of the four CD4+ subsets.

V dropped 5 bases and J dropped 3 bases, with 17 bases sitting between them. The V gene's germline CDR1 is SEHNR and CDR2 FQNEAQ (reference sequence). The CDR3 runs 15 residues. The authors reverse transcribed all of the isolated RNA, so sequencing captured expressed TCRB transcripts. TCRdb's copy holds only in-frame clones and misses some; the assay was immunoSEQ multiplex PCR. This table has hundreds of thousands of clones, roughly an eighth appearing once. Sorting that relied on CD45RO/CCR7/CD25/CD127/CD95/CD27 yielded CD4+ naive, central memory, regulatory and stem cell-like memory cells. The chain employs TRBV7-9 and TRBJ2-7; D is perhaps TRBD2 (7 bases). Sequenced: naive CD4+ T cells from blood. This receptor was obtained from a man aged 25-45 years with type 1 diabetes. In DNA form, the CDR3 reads TGTGCCAGCAGCCTCAACCCGGGGGGCGTCTACGAGCAGTACTTC. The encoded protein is CASSLNPGGVYEQYF.